Below, one TCR beta chain is given with its context. Germline CDR1 SGHRS, CDR2 YFSETQ. The CDR3 covers 14 residues. V lost 8 bases and J lost 2, with 13 bases in between. The data are from a study of blood T cell repertoires in COVID-19. Sequencing was performed with immunoSEQ multiplex PCR; in TCRdb, only in-frame clones are kept and a portion is missing. The table lists 250,000 to 350,000 clones, roughly 91% of them singletons, with less than 3.5% in the top ten. The chain joins TRBV5-1 to TRBJ2-2, with D perhaps TRBD1 (6 bases). The receptor's source is a woman in her forties or fifties who had been exposed to COVID-19. The sample consisted of PBMCs or T cells enriched from blood (not recorded which). The CDR3 coding sequence is TGCGCCAGTTCGACAGGCGAAAACACCGGGGAGCTGTTTTTT. It codes for CASSTGENTGELFF.